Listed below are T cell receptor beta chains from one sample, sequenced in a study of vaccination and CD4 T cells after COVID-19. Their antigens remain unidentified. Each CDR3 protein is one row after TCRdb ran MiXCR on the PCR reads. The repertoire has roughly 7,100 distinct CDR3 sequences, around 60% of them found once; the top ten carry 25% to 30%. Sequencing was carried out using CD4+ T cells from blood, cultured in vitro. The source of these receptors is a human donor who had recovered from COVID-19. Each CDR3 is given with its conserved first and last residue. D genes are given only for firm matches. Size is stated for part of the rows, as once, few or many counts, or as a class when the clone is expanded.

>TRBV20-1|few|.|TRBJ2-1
CSARQGGGPYNEQFF
TGCAGTGCAAGACAGGGCGGGGGCCCCTACAATGAGCAGTTCTTC
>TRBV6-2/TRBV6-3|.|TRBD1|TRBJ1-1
CASSHRQGGTEAFF
TGTGCCAGCAGTCACCGACAGGGCGGCACTGAAGCTTTCTTT
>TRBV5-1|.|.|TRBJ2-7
CASSLFPEEGNEQYF
TGCGCCAGCAGCTTGTTTCCAGAGGAGGGGAACGAGCAGTACTTC
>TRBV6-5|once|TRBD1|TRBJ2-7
CASSYRTGGDPLSYEQYF
TGTGCCAGCAGTTACAGGACAGGGGGCGATCCCCTCTCCTACGAGCAGTACTTC
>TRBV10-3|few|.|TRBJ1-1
CASSLDSMNTEAFF
TGTGCCTCCTCCCTGGACAGCATGAACACTGAAGCTTTCTTT
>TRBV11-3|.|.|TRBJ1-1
CASSLVLTGAVNTEAFF
TGTGCCAGCAGCTTAGTACTCACGGGGGCAGTGAACACTGAAGCTTTCTTT
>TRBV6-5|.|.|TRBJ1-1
CASSYHRATGMNTEAFF
TGTGCCAGCAGTTACCATCGAGCGACAGGCATGAACACTGAAGCTTTCTTT
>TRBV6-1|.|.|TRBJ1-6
CASSGGSSGGSPLHF
TGTGCCAGCAGTGGAGGGTCATCCGGAGGTTCACCCCTCCACTTT
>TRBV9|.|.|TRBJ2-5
CASSTGSGLTQYF
TGTGCCAGCAGCACTGGTTCTGGATTAACCCAGTACTTC
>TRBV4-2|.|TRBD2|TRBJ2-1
CASSHTSVVNEQFF
TGTGCCAGCAGCCATACTAGCGTGGTCAATGAGCAGTTCTTC
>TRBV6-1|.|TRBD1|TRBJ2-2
CASSDQGQGNTGELFF
TGTGCCAGCAGTGACCAAGGACAGGGGAACACCGGGGAGCTGTTTTTT
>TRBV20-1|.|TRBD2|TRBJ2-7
CSASPGLAGYEQYF
TGCAGTGCTTCTCCGGGACTAGCGGGGTACGAGCAGTACTTC
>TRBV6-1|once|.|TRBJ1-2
CASYSHRVRGHGYTF
TGTGCCAGCTACTCCCACCGGGTGCGAGGTCATGGCTACACCTTC
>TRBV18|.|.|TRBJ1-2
CASSPQDAYGYTF
TGTGCCAGCTCACCACAGGATGCCTATGGCTACACCTTC
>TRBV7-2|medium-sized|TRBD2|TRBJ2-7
CASSGRGALAEYF
TGTGCCAGCAGCGGGAGGGGAGCTCTAGCGGAGTACTTC
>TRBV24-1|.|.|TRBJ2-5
CATSDSRSGLSETQYF
TGTGCCACCAGTGATTCCCGCTCGGGACTGAGCGAGACCCAGTACTTC
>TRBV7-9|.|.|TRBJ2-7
CASSFFYEQYF
TGTGCCAGCAGCTTTTTCTACGAGCAGTACTTC
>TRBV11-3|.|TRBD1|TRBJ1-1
CASSFGGTGAFF
TGTGCCAGCAGCTTTGGGGGGACAGGGGCTTTCTTT
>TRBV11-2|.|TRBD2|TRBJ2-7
CASSPRTSGSHEQYF
TGTGCCAGCAGCCCCCGGACTAGCGGGAGCCACGAGCAGTACTTC
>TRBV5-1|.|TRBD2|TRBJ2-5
CASSMRSGAGETQYF
TGCGCCAGCAGCATGAGAAGCGGGGCGGGGGAGACCCAGTACTTC
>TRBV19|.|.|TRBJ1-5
CASSISFGLHSQHF
TGTGCCAGTAGTATTTCTTTTGGGTTGCACTCCCAGCATTTT
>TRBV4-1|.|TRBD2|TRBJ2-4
CASSQEGSGRADAAKNIQYF
TGCGCCAGCAGCCAAGAAGGTAGCGGGAGGGCAGATGCGGCCAAAAACATTCAGTACTTC
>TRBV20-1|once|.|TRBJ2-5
CSAGGIAEERETQYF
TGCAGTGCAGGGGGGATAGCGGAAGAGCGGGAGACCCAGTACTTC
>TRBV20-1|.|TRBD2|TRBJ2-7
CSARTSLAEVSNYEQYF
TGCAGTGCTAGAACTTCGCTAGCGGAAGTTTCTAACTACGAGCAGTACTTC
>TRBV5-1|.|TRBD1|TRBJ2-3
CASSLGPGGWTDTQYF
TGCGCCAGCAGCTTGGGGCCAGGGGGCTGGACAGATACGCAGTATTTT
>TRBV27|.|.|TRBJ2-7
CASSPQRTRREQYF
TGTGCCAGCAGTCCCCAGCGGACCCGACGGGAGCAGTACTTC
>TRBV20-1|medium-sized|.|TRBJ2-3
CSASGSLSTDTQYF
TGCAGTGCTAGTGGTAGCCTTAGCACAGATACGCAGTATTTT
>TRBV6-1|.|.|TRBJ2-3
CASSRLGTDTQYF
TGTGCCAGCAGTCGCCTGGGAACAGATACGCAGTATTTT